Listed below are T cell receptor beta chains from one sample, sequenced in a study of glioma-infiltrating T cells after dendritic cell vaccination. Clones were read by immunoSEQ multiplex PCR, and TCRdb kept only the in-frame ones, dropping some. Among 65,000 to 80,000 clones listed, around 86% were seen once. The sequenced sample was blood, obtained after dendritic cell vaccination. These receptors originate from a human donor with glioblastoma. Both conserved end residues are part of each CDR3. Each record gives: clone size, V gene, J gene, CDR3 protein. Expanded clones get a size class; other rows say once, few or many, or leave the size out.

size: NA; V: TRBV7-6; J: TRBJ2-3; CDR3: CASSLVAVAGGSTDTQYF
size: NA; V: TRBV28; J: TRBJ2-1; CDR3: CASSIFGRGVYNEQFF
size: NA; V: TRBV18; J: TRBJ2-5; CDR3: CASSPGGKETQYF
size: NA; V: TRBV4-1; J: TRBJ1-2; CDR3: CASSQDWMTGGAKHYTF
size: NA; V: TRBV6-5; J: TRBJ1-2; CDR3: CASTNGFNYGYTF
size: NA; V: TRBV6-5; J: TRBJ2-7; CDR3: CASSDRPGRSEQYF
size: NA; V: TRBV18; J: TRBJ1-4; CDR3: CASSPLANEKLFF
size: NA; V: TRBV19; J: TRBJ2-1; CDR3: CASSIDLGGSDEQFF
size: once; V: TRBV28; J: TRBJ2-1; CDR3: CASRGRDFYNEQFF
size: NA; V: TRBV7-2; J: TRBJ2-2; CDR3: CASSLVASGELFF
size: NA; V: TRBV29-1; J: TRBJ1-2; CDR3: CSVVGGLRSGYTF
size: NA; V: TRBV14; J: TRBJ2-5; CDR3: CASSQKGTGGTETQYF
size: NA; V: TRBV10-3; J: TRBJ1-3; CDR3: CAIRDRGSGNTIYF
size: NA; V: TRBV11-3; J: TRBJ1-1; CDR3: CASSLGTGVNTEAFF
size: NA; V: TRBV27; J: TRBJ2-1; CDR3: CVTVAGEQFF
size: NA; V: TRBV9; J: TRBJ2-5; CDR3: CASSVGGAGDLVETQYF
size: once; V: TRBV6-1; J: TRBJ1-6; CDR3: CASRQPTGDSPLHF
size: NA; V: TRBV6-4; J: TRBJ1-6; CDR3: CAPRGGHPSYNSPLHF
size: NA; V: TRBV6-1; J: NA; CDR3: CASSEWGQSLYEQYF
size: NA; V: TRBV10-1; J: TRBJ2-3; CDR3: CASNSDREATDTQYF
size: NA; V: TRBV5-1; J: TRBJ2-1; CDR3: CASSLEQARYEQFF
size: NA; V: TRBV6-1; J: TRBJ1-1; CDR3: CASSAAGLIEAFF
size: few; V: TRBV4-3; J: TRBJ2-5; CDR3: CASSQEIAGGQYQETQYF
size: NA; V: TRBV19; J: TRBJ2-3; CDR3: CASSIDQGGVAVDTQYF
size: NA; V: TRBV7-9; J: TRBJ2-5; CDR3: CASSPLGTGQETQYF
size: NA; V: TRBV4-3; J: NA; CDR3: CASSQGRRNNEQFF
size: NA; V: TRBV6-6; J: TRBJ1-5; CDR3: CASSYTGGGGQPQHF
size: NA; V: TRBV11-3; J: TRBJ2-5; CDR3: CASSPGTTRETQYF
size: NA; V: TRBV6-5; J: TRBJ1-2; CDR3: CASSYTIGQADYGYTF
size: NA; V: TRBV4-1; J: NA; CDR3: CASSQVSGPPDYEQYF
size: NA; V: TRBV7-2; J: TRBJ1-5; CDR3: CASSPRVAQPQHF
size: NA; V: TRBV6-1; J: TRBJ2-3; CDR3: CASGLAGGGYTQYF
size: once; V: TRBV29-1; J: TRBJ1-4; CDR3: CSVGTGLNEKLFF
size: once; V: TRBV15; J: TRBJ1-5; CDR3: CATSRTGNQPQHF
size: once; V: TRBV6-5; J: TRBJ2-7; CDR3: CASIPRESGPYEQYF
size: NA; V: TRBV5-1; J: TRBJ1-1; CDR3: CASSSAGPNTEAFF
size: NA; V: TRBV7-9; J: TRBJ2-2; CDR3: CASSPAADTNTGELFF
size: NA; V: TRBV19; J: TRBJ1-4; CDR3: CASSIDQYRNEKLFF
size: NA; V: TRBV5-1; J: TRBJ1-3; CDR3: CASSLIQGAAGNTIYF
size: NA; V: TRBV11-3; J: TRBJ2-7; CDR3: CASSNLLAGGGYEQYF
size: NA; V: TRBV4-1; J: TRBJ1-4; CDR3: CASSQAGSFYEKLFF
size: NA; V: TRBV5-1; J: TRBJ2-3; CDR3: CASSAGAEDTQYF
size: NA; V: TRBV18; J: TRBJ1-5; CDR3: CASSPLGRTAHQPQHF
size: NA; V: TRBV13; J: TRBJ2-1; CDR3: CASTSFFTSSYNEQFF
size: NA; V: TRBV9; J: TRBJ2-2; CDR3: CASSVPLAVQGTGELFF
size: NA; V: TRBV6-5; J: TRBJ2-7; CDR3: CASSSFYEQYF
size: NA; V: TRBV5-6; J: TRBJ1-1; CDR3: CASSLFSEAFF
size: NA; V: TRBV4-3; J: TRBJ2-7; CDR3: CASSQVLGNEQYF
size: NA; V: TRBV7-9; J: TRBJ1-5; CDR3: CASSVSDRDNQPQHF
size: NA; V: TRBV5-1; J: TRBJ1-1; CDR3: CASSLQGNTEAFF
size: NA; V: TRBV5-4; J: TRBJ2-5; CDR3: CASSPTSIETQYF
size: NA; V: TRBV25-1; J: TRBJ1-3; CDR3: CASGKGNTIYF